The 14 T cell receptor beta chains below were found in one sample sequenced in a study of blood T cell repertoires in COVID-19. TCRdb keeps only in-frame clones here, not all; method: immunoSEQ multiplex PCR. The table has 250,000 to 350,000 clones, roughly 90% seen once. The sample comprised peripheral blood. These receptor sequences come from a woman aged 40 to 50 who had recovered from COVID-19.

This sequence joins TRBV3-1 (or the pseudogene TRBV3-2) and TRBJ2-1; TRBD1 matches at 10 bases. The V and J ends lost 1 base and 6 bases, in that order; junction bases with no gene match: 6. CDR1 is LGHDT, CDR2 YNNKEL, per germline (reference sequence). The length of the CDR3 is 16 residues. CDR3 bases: TGTGCCAGCAGCCAAGTCGGGACAGGGGTGTCCAATGAGCAGTTCTTC. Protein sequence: CASSQVGTGVSNEQFF.

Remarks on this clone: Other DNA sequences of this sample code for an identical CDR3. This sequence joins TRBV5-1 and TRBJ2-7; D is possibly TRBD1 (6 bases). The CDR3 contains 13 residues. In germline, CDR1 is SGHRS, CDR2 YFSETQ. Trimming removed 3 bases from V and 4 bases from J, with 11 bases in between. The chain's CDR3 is CASSSGQSYEQYF. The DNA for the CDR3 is TGCGCCAGCAGCTCCGGACAGTCTTACGAGCAGTACTTC.

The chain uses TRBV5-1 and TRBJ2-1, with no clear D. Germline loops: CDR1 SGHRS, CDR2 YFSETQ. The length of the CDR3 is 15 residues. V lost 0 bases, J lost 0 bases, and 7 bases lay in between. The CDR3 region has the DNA TGCGCCAGCAGCTTGGGCGACATCTCCTACAATGAGCAGTTCTTC. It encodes CASSLGDISYNEQFF.

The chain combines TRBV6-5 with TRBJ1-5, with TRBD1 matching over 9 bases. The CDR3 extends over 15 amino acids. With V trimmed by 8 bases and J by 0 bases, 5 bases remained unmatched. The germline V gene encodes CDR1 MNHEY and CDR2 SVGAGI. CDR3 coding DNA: TGTGCCAGCCGACCGGGACAGGGTAGCAATCAGCCCCAGCATTTT. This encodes CASRPGQGSNQPQHF.

The DNA of the CDR3 is TGTGCCAGCAGCGTAGGCGGGAGGTATAGTGGCACAGATACGCAGTATTTT. Translating gives CASSVGGRYSGTDTQYF. The rearrangement uses TRBV9 and TRBJ2-3, with 8 positions matching TRBD2. CDR3 length: 17 amino acids. Germline V lookup: CDR1 SGDLS, CDR2 YYNGEE. J gave up 1 base and V 0 bases, and 7 bases lay outside the gene matches.

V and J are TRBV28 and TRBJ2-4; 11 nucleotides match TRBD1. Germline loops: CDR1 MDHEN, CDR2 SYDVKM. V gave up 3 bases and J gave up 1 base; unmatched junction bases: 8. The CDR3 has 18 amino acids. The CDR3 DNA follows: TGTGCCAGCAGTTTGGACAGGGGGCAGGGTACGGCCAAAAACATTCAGTACTTC. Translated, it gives CASSLDRGQGTAKNIQYF.

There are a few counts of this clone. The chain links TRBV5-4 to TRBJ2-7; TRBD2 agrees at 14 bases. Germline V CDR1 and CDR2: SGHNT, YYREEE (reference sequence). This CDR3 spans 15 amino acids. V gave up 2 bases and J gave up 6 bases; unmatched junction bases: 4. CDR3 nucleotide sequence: TGTGCCAGCAGCTTACGGACTAGCGGGAGGCTCGAGCAGTACTTC. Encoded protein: CASSLRTSGRLEQYF.

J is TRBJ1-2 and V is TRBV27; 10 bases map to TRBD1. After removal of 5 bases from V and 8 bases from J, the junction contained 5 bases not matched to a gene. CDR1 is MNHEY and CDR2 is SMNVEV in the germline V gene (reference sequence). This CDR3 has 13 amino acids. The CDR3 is CASSPTGGRGYTF. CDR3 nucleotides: TGTGCCAGCAGTCCGACAGGGGGCAGAGGCTACACCTTC.

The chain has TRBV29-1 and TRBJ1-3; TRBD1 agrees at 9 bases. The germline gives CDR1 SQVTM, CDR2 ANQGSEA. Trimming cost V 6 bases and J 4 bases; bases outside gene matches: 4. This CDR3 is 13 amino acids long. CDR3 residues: CSVQQGAGNTIYF. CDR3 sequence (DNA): TGCAGCGTGCAACAGGGGGCGGGAAACACCATATATTTT.

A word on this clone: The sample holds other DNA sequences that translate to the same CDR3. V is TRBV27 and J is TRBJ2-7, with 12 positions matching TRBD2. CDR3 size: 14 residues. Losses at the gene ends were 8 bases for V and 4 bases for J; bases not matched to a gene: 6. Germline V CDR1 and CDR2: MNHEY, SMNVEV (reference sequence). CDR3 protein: CASRGLAGPYEQYF. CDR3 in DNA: TGTGCCAGCCGAGGACTAGCGGGACCTTACGAGCAGTACTTC.

CDR3 bases: TGCAGCGGCGGGGACAGCATAAACACCGGGGAGCTGTTTTTT. Encoded protein: CSGGDSINTGELFF. The rearrangement uses TRBV29-1 and TRBJ2-2; perhaps TRBD1 as D (7 bases). CDR1 and CDR2 from the germline V gene are SQVTM and ANQGSEA. The CDR3 extends over 14 amino acids. Deletions cut 7 bases from V and 2 bases from J, with 14 bases between.

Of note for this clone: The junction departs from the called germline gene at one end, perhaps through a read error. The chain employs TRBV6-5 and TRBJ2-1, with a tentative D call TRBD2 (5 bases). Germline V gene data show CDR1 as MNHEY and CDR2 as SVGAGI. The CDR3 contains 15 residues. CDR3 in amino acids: CTSASGSGPYNEQFF. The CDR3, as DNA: TGTACCAGCGCTTCGGGGAGCGGACCCTACAATGAGCAGTTCTTC.

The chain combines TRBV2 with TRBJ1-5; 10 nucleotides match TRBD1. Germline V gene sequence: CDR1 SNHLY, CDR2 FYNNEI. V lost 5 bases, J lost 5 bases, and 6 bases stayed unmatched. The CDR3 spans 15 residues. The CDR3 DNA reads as TGTGCCAGCAGTTTCGGGACAGGGGACGATCAGCCCCAGCATTTT. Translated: CASSFGTGDDQPQHF.

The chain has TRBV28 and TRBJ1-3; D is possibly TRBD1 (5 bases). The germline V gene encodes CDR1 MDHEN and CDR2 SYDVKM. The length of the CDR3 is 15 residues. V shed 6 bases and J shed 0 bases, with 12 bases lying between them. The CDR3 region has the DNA TGTGCCAGCAGCCTAGGGGCCGTCTCTGGAAACACCATATATTTT. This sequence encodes CASSLGAVSGNTIYF.